Listed here are 10 T cell receptor beta chains from one sample, sequenced in a study of cytomegalovirus exposure and HLA in healthy donors. This PCR relied on a set of 60 Vbeta primers and 13 Jbeta primers. Generated by immunoSEQ multiplex PCR, the TCRdb table keeps only in-frame clones and is missing some. Altogether 70,000 to 95,000 clones are present, around 81% being singletons, with the ten largest covering approximately 2%. Sequenced material: PBMCs. Receptor source: a man younger than 35 in good health and CMV-seronegative.

This clone came up once. The V and J genes are TRBV27 and TRBJ1-5, with no clear D. Germline values: CDR1 MNHEY, CDR2 SMNVEV (reference sequence). The length of the CDR3 is 14 residues. Trimming took off 2 bases at V and 5 bases at J, with 10 bases between the two ends. The CDR3 DNA sequence: TGTGCCAGCAGTTTACTCAGATTCCATCAGCCCCAGCATTTT. Its protein is CASSLLRFHQPQHF.

The genes are TRBV19 and TRBJ1-5; TRBD1 agrees at 12 bases. Losses at the gene ends were 4 bases for V and 6 bases for J; bases not matched to a gene: 7. In germline, CDR1 is LNHDA, CDR2 SQIVND (reference sequence). CDR3 size: 16 residues. CDR3: CASSTSGQGARQPQHF. The CDR3 DNA follows: TGTGCCAGTAGTACCTCGGGACAGGGGGCGCGTCAGCCCCAGCATTTT.

J is TRBJ1-2 and V is TRBV5-1; D remains ambiguous. Per germline, CDR1 SGHRS and CDR2 YFSETQ. V was trimmed by 0 bases and J by 8 bases, leaving 14 bases between them. The CDR3 has 14 residues. The CDR3 sequence: CASSLEHLVGGYTF. As DNA, the CDR3 is TGCGCCAGCAGCTTGGAGCACCTCGTGGGCGGCTACACCTTC.

CDR3: CASSVVAGGLRGTDTQYF. The CDR3 DNA follows: TGTGCCAGTAGTGTGGTAGCGGGGGGCCTGCGGGGCACAGATACGCAGTATTTT. The chain recombines TRBV19 with TRBJ2-3, with 10 bases identical to TRBD2. The germline gives CDR1 LNHDA, CDR2 SQIVND (reference sequence). Trimming cost V 5 bases and J 1 base; bases outside gene matches: 12. The length of the CDR3 is 18 residues.

V is TRBV18 and J is TRBJ2-5; TRBD2 aligns across 13 bases. J gave up 4 bases and V 6 bases, and 14 bases lay outside the gene matches. The CDR3 contains 18 residues. Germline V gene sequence: CDR1 KGHSH, CDR2 LQKENI. The CDR3 sequence is CASSPTPQGLAGSETQYF. The CDR3 DNA reads TGTGCCAGCTCTCCTACCCCTCAGGGACTAGCGGGGTCAGAGACCCAGTACTTC.

This chain connects TRBV11-2 to TRBJ2-7, with 9 bases that match TRBD1. Germline V gene lookup returns CDR1 SGHAT and CDR2 FQNNGV. The CDR3 is 13 amino acids. The V and J ends lost 8 bases and 6 bases, in that order; junction bases with no gene match: 8. Here the CDR3 DNA reads TGTGCCAGCTCGTTAGGACAGGGGCGCGAGCAGTACTTC. Its translation is CASSLGQGREQYF.

The chain couples TRBV19 to TRBJ1-3, with 7 bases fitting TRBD1. Trimming cost V 5 bases and J 0 bases; bases outside gene matches: 4. This CDR3 is built from 15 residues. Germline V lookup: CDR1 LNHDA, CDR2 SQIVND (reference sequence). Written as DNA, the CDR3 is TGTGCCAGTAGTGTGGACAGGCGCTCTGGAAACACCATATATTTT. It codes for CASSVDRRSGNTIYF.

This chain connects TRBV2 to TRBJ1-1; D perhaps matches TRBD1 (6 bases). This CDR3 has 15 amino acids. The V gene lost 5 bases and the J gene lost 5 bases, with 18 bases spanning the gap. The germline CDR1 and CDR2 sequences are SNHLY and FYNNEI. CDR3 sequence reads: CASSPLSTGKTEAFF. In DNA, the CDR3 is TGTGCCAGCAGTCCTCTCTCGACAGGAAAAACTGAAGCTTTCTTT. Supplemented by reference TRBV2 and TRBJ1-1, the full variable domain reads EPEVTQTPSHQVTQMGQEVILRCVPISNHLYFYWYRQILGQKVEFLVSFYNNEISEKSEIFDDQFSVERPDGSNFTLKIRSTKLEDSAMYFCASSPLSTGKTEAFFGQGTRLTVV.

V is TRBV9 and J is TRBJ2-1, with D possibly matching TRBD1 (5 bases). This CDR3 comprises 13 residues. V lost 2 bases, J lost 6 bases, and 9 bases lay in between. Germline V gene lookup returns CDR1 SGDLS and CDR2 YYNGEE. Here the CDR3 reads CASSVQGSNEQFF. DNA for the CDR3: TGTGCCAGCAGCGTTCAGGGTTCCAATGAGCAGTTCTTC. Full variable domain (remainder filled in from reference TRBV9 and TRBJ2-1): DSGVTQTPKHLITATGQRVTLRCSPRSGDLSVYWYQQSLDQGLQFLIQYYNGEERAKGNILERFSAQQFPDLHSELNLSSLELGDSALYFCASSVQGSNEQFFGPGTRLTVL.

V and J are TRBV6-1 and TRBJ1-2, with 7 positions matching TRBD1. V gave up 5 bases and J gave up 8 bases; unmatched junction bases: 8. CDR1 MNHNS and CDR2 SASEGT come from the germline V gene. The CDR3 loop spans 13 amino acids. CDR3 amino acids: CASSITGVGGYTF. CDR3 DNA sequence: TGTGCCAGCAGTATAACAGGGGTTGGCGGCTACACCTTC.